The rows below give T cell receptor beta chains drawn from one sample of a study of shared clonotypes between healthy human individuals. The method was immunoSEQ multiplex PCR; TCRdb's version includes in-frame clones alone and lacks a portion of them. The repertoire has about half a million clones, about 78% of them found once; the top ten carry around 13%. Sequencing was performed on PBMCs. These receptors were obtained from a woman between 35 and 50 years old in good health. Some clones in this sample may be carry-over from other donors' samples. Both conserved end residues are part of each CDR3. The D gene is left open where the match is weak. Not every row has a clone size; where given, it reads once, few, many or a size class.

J | D | V | size | length | CDR3 | DNA
TRBJ1-3 | . | TRBV5-1 | . | 16 | CASSLGATQGGNTIYF | TGCGCCAGCAGCTTGGGAGCGACCCAGGGAGGAAACACCATATATTTT
TRBJ2-5 | . | TRBV6-1 | . | 16 | CASSEVFGPFQETQYF | TGTGCCAGCAGTGAGGTATTCGGTCCGTTCCAAGAGACCCAGTACTTC
TRBJ1-2 | . | TRBV21-1 | . | 13 | CASSKGTGNGYTF | TGTGCCAGCAGCAAAGGGACAGGGAATGGCTACACCTTC
TRBJ2-2 | TRBD2 | TRBV7-8 | . | 15 | CASRLAADNTGELFF | TGTGCCAGCCGACTAGCGGCCGACAACACCGGGGAGCTGTTTTTT
TRBJ2-3 | TRBD2 | TRBV15 | . | 16 | CATSSTLAGRADTQYF | TGTGCCACCAGCAGTACACTAGCGGGACGGGCAGATACGCAGTATTTT
TRBJ2-4 | . | TRBV19 | . | 14 | CASKRGTGWNIQYF | TGTGCCAGTAAGCGGGGGACAGGGTGGAACATTCAGTACTTC
TRBJ2-7 | TRBD2 | TRBV10-2 | few | 15 | CASSGTSGRLSEQYF | TGCGCCAGCAGTGGGACTAGCGGGAGATTGAGCGAGCAGTACTTC
TRBJ1-5 | . | TRBV29-1 | . | 13 | CSVGTAKNQPQHF | TGCAGCGTTGGGACAGCCAAAAATCAGCCCCAGCATTTT
TRBJ2-3 | TRBD2 | TRBV7-2 | . | 16 | CASQSSGRTSTDTQYF | TGTGCCAGCCAGAGTAGCGGGCGAACTAGCACAGATACGCAGTATTTT
TRBJ2-3 | TRBD2 | TRBV7-6 | . | 19 | CASSSPGSGRATVADTQYF | TGTGCCAGCAGCTCGCCGGGTAGCGGGAGGGCCACGGTAGCAGATACGCAGTATTTT
TRBJ1-1 | . | TRBV6-1 | once | 18 | CASSEAGGRLRKNTEAFF | TGTGCCAGCAGTGAAGCGGGGGGGAGACTCAGGAAGAACACTGAAGCTTTCTTT
TRBJ2-5 | TRBD1 | TRBV14 | . | 17 | CASSQLATGVAQETQYF | TGTGCCAGCAGCCAACTAGCGACAGGGGTTGCACAAGAGACCCAGTACTTC
TRBJ2-7 | . | TRBV6-1 | few | 15 | CASKTNLWAVYEQYF | TGTGCCAGCAAGACGAATTTATGGGCCGTCTACGAGCAGTACTTC
TRBJ2-5 | . | TRBV19 | . | 16 | CASSSPGTPKQETQYF | TGTGCCAGTAGTTCCCCCGGGACCCCAAAGCAAGAGACCCAGTACTTC